The 23 T cell receptor beta chains below all came from one sample that was sequenced in a study of breast tumors, draining lymph nodes, adjacent tissues. The lymph nodes were axillary draining lymph nodes from breast cancer patients. TCRdb re-derived calls from the multiplex PCR reads in MiXCR, one entry per CDR3 protein. The table includes under 250,000 distinct CDR3 sequences, about 32% detected once. Sequences were obtained from axillary lymph node tissue. Receptors originate from a female donor with breast cancer. Some clones in this sample may be carry-over from other donors' samples.

For this clonotype: The CDR3 end shows no conserved phenylalanine or tryptophan, and so a read error is likely. The genes are TRBV7-2 and TRBJ2-7; D possibly corresponds to TRBD1 (6 bases). CDR3 length: 14 residues. V dropped 8 bases and J dropped 2 bases, with 16 bases sitting between them. The germline CDR1 and CDR2 sequences are SGHTA and FQGNSA. The CDR3 protein is CASGLPGQTYEQYL. In DNA form, the CDR3 reads TGTGCCAGCGGCCTTCCGGGACAAACCTACGAGCAGTACCTC.

This clonotype was seen a handful of times. This chain joins TRBV7-9 and TRBJ1-1; no reliable D call. V was cut by 6 bases and J by 1 base, with 9 bases left in between. The CDR3 spans 13 residues. Germline V gene lookup returns CDR1 SEHNR and CDR2 FQNEAQ (reference sequence). The CDR3 sequence is CASSLMGNTEAFF. The CDR3 coding sequence is TGTGCCAGCAGTCTAATGGGGAACACTGAAGCTTTCTTT.

Ten or more counts support this clonotype. The J gene is TRBJ2-7, the V gene TRBV5-1, with a weak D call TRBD1 (5 bases). Germline CDR1 and CDR2: SGHRS and YFSETQ. This CDR3 is built from 14 residues. Trimming removed 0 bases from V and 2 bases from J, with 9 bases in between. CDR3 protein: CASSLEGSPYEQYF. The CDR3 nucleotides read TGCGCCAGCAGCTTGGAGGGGTCCCCCTACGAGCAGTACTTC.

This clonotype occurred many times. The V and J genes are TRBV27 and TRBJ1-5; D ambiguous. The V gene lost 1 base and the J gene lost 2 bases, with 9 bases spanning the gap. This CDR3 has 15 residues. CDR1 and CDR2 from the germline V gene are MNHEY and SMNVEV (reference sequence). The CDR3 spells CASSLWATGNQPQHF. The DNA of the CDR3 is TGTGCCAGCAGTTTATGGGCAACGGGCAATCAGCCCCAGCATTTT.

There are many counts of this clonotype. The chain joins TRBV30 to TRBJ2-2; TRBD1 agrees at 9 bases. V shed 3 bases, J shed 7 bases, and the junction held 6 bases outside the gene matches. Germline loops: CDR1 GTSNPN, CDR2 SVGIG (reference sequence). The CDR3 consists of 14 residues. CDR3 nucleotide sequence: TGTGCCTGGAGCCCGGGACAGGGAGTCGGGGAGCTGTTTTTT. Translated, it gives CAWSPGQGVGELFF. The whole variable domain, filled in from reference TRBV30 and TRBJ2-2, reads SQTIHQWPATLVQPVGSPLSLECTVEGTSNPNLYWYRQAAGRGLQLLFYSVGIGQISSEVPQNLSASRPQDRQFILSSKKLLLSDSGFYLCAWSPGQGVGELFFGEGSRLTVL.

This clonotype was seen ten or more times. V is TRBV5-1 and J is TRBJ2-7; weak D call: TRBD2 (6 bases). The V gene lost 0 bases and the J gene lost 3 bases, with 16 bases spanning the gap. CDR1 SGHRS and CDR2 YFSETQ come from the germline V gene. The CDR3 is made up of 16 amino acids. In DNA form, the CDR3 reads TGCGCCAGCAGCTTGGCCGCGGGGCGCCTTCTCTACGAGCAGTACTTC. The encoded protein is CASSLAAGRLLYEQYF.

The chain carries TRBV20-1 and TRBJ2-3, with 13 bases fitting TRBD2. The CDR3 has 16 residues. V dropped 6 bases and J dropped 11; count of bases not matched to a gene: 17. Germline V gene sequence: CDR1 DFQATT, CDR2 SNEGSKA (reference sequence). The CDR3 here is CSAPETSGRSYNEQYF. The CDR3 nucleotides read TGCAGTGCCCCGGAGACTAGCGGGAGGTCCTACAATGAGCAGTATTTT.

This clonotype came up many times. In DNA, the CDR3 is TGTGCCAGCAGTAAGACTAGCGGGGGACCCTCCTACAATGAGCAGTTCTTC. Protein: CASSKTSGGPSYNEQFF. This chain connects TRBV6-5 to TRBJ2-1; 12 bases line up with TRBD2. The CDR3 loop spans 17 amino acids. The junction had 5 bases not matched to a gene; V was cut back by 5 bases and J by 0 bases. From germline, CDR1 is MNHEY and CDR2 SVGAGI.

This clonotype was seen many times. V gene TRBV30 combines with J gene TRBJ1-2; 8 positions agree with TRBD1. Per germline, CDR1 GTSNPN and CDR2 SVGIG (reference sequence). Trimming cost V 5 bases and J 6 bases; bases outside gene matches: 8. The CDR3 extends over 13 amino acids. Written as DNA, the CDR3 is TGTGCCTGGCTACAGGGGGAATCGGATGGCTACACCTTC. This codes for CAWLQGESDGYTF.

This clonotype was recorded many times. The genes are TRBV7-9 and TRBJ1-2; no clear D. From germline, CDR1 is SEHNR and CDR2 FQNEAQ (reference sequence). This CDR3 has 15 amino acids. Deletions cut 6 bases from V and 10 bases from J, with 24 bases between. CDR3 sequence reads: CASSRINRAAFDYTF. CDR3 DNA: TGTGCCAGCAGTCGCATAAACCGGGCCGCTTTTGACTACACCTTC.

This clonotype came up a few times. This chain connects TRBV6-7 to TRBJ2-1; 13 bases agree with TRBD2. TRBV6-7 counts as an open reading frame of uncertain function. With 5 bases clipped from V and 4 bases from J, the junction kept 14 bases outside the gene matches. This CDR3 comprises 19 residues. CDR3: CASSPGTSGIDFLYNEQFF. CDR3 DNA sequence: TGTGCCAGCAGTCCCGGGACTAGCGGGATCGACTTCCTGTACAATGAGCAGTTCTTC.

This clonotype was picked up many times. J is TRBJ1-3 and V is TRBV20-1, with no clear D. CDR1 and CDR2 from the germline V gene are DFQATT and SNEGSKA (reference sequence). The CDR3 runs 12 residues. Trimming shortened V by 1 base and J by 3 bases, and 4 bases separated the two germline ends. DNA of the CDR3: TGCAGTGCTAGAGGAAATGGAAACACCATATATTTT. Protein: CSARGNGNTIYF.

This clonotype was observed a few times. The chain is built from TRBV20-1 and TRBJ1-1; D call uncertain. Trimming cost V 4 bases and J 5 bases, with 17 bases left between them. Germline values: CDR1 DFQATT, CDR2 SNEGSKA (reference sequence). This CDR3 contains 14 residues. This chain's CDR3 is CSAILVDGSTEAFF. The CDR3 nucleotides are TGCAGTGCTATCCTTGTAGACGGGAGTACTGAAGCTTTCTTT.

The rearrangement uses TRBV2 and TRBJ1-6, with TRBD1 as a possible D gene (6 bases). The V gene's germline CDR1 is SNHLY and CDR2 FYNNEI. Trimming removed 6 bases from V and 0 bases from J, with 6 bases in between. CDR3 length: 14 residues. The CDR3 here is CASRDSSYNSPLHF. DNA for the CDR3: TGTGCCAGCAGGGACAGCTCCTATAATTCACCCCTCCACTTT.

This clonotype showed up just once. Without the conserved terminal phenylalanine or tryptophan, this CDR3 likely stems from a read error. V and J are TRBV20-1 and TRBJ2-3; no clear D gene. CDR1 is DFQATT, CDR2 SNEGSKA, per germline (reference sequence). V was clipped by 3 bases and J by 0 bases, with 7 bases between them. The CDR3 extends over 13 amino acids. CDR3 protein: CSASLGSTDTQYL. CDR3 DNA: TGCAGTGCTAGCTTGGGTAGCACAGATACGCAGTATCTT.

The chain links TRBV11-2 to TRBJ1-4, with 12 bases aligning to TRBD1. CDR1 is SGHAT and CDR2 is FQNNGV in the germline V gene. The CDR3 totals 21 residues. The ends lost 0 bases at V and 0 bases at J; junction bases unmatched: 11. The CDR3, as DNA: TGTGCCAGCAGCTTAGATCTGCGGGAGGGACAGGGGGCGGCAACTAATGAAAAACTGTTTTTT. Amino acids: CASSLDLREGQGAATNEKLFF.

The rearrangement joins TRBV19 to TRBJ2-4; tentative D call: TRBD1 (6 bases). CDR1 and CDR2 from the germline V gene are LNHDA and SQIVND (reference sequence). The length of the CDR3 is 16 residues. V lost 5 bases, J lost 5 bases, and 19 bases lay in between. The CDR3 spells CASSFQGTSPQNIQYF. The CDR3 nucleotides read TGTGCCAGTAGTTTCCAGGGGACAAGTCCTCAAAACATTCAGTACTTC.

This clonotype was detected many times. The rearrangement links TRBV7-9 to TRBJ2-1; the match to TRBD1 covers 9 bases. The germline V gene has CDR1 SEHNR and CDR2 FQNEAQ (reference sequence). The trim removed 2 bases at V and 0 bases at J, leaving 2 bases unmatched. This CDR3 is 16 amino acids long. The CDR3 nucleotides read TGTGCCAGCAGCTTACAACAGGGGGCCTCCTACAATGAGCAGTTCTTC. Amino acids: CASSLQQGASYNEQFF. Full variable domain (remainder filled in from reference TRBV7-9 and TRBJ2-1): DTGVSQNPRHKITKRGQNVTFRCDPISEHNRLYWYRQTLGQGPEFLTYFQNEAQLEKSRLLSDRFSAERPKGSFSTLEIQRTEQGDSAMYLCASSLQQGASYNEQFFGPGTRLTVL.

This clonotype was seen repeatedly, ten times or more. The chain is built from TRBV15 and TRBJ2-7, with D perhaps matching TRBD1 (7 bases). Trimming removed 0 bases at V and 7 bases at J, with 16 bases between. Per the germline V gene, CDR1 is LNHNV and CDR2 is YYDKDF (reference sequence). This CDR3 region has 15 residues. In DNA, the CDR3 is TGTGCCACCAGCAGAGATAGTGGCAGGGGGGAAGAGCAGTACTTC. Translating gives CATSRDSGRGEEQYF. The variable domain in full, completed from reference TRBV15 and TRBJ2-7, reads DAMVIQNPRYQVTQFGKPVTLSCSQTLNHNVMYWYQQKSSQAPKLLFHYYDKDFNNEADTPDNFQSRRPNTSFCFLDIRSPGLGDTAMYLCATSRDSGRGEEQYFGPGTRLTVT.

This clonotype was detected ten times or more. The chain is built from TRBV4-1 and TRBJ2-3; D gene unclear. Between the trimmed V and J ends, which lost 1 base and 5 bases, there was a span of 16 bases. Germline lookup yields CDR1 MGHRA and CDR2 YSYEKL. CDR3 length: 16 residues. CDR3 amino acids: CASSQGRLTQKDTQYF. The DNA for the CDR3 is TGCGCCAGCAGCCAAGGACGACTGACACAAAAAGATACGCAGTATTTT.

V usage is TRBV20-1 and J usage is TRBJ2-2; D is perhaps TRBD2 (6 bases). With 2 bases removed from V and 1 base from J, the gap between germline ends came to 11 bases. The length of the CDR3 is 15 residues. CDR1 DFQATT and CDR2 SNEGSKA come from the germline V gene (reference sequence). The CDR3 loop is CSARRFSGNTGELFF. CDR3 bases: TGCAGTGCTAGACGATTTAGCGGGAACACCGGGGAGCTGTTTTTT.

Concerning this clonotype itself: Compared with germline, one end of the junction differs, possibly owing to a read error. The chain has TRBV20-1 and TRBJ1-5, with D maybe TRBD1 (5 bases). The CDR3 is 14 residues long. The germline V gene has CDR1 DFQATT and CDR2 SNEGSKA (reference sequence). The CDR3 is CSAKWDLSNPPQHF. The DNA for the CDR3 is TGCAGTGCTAAATGGGACTTAAGCAATCCGCCCCAGCATTTT.

This clonotype was counted many times. This chain joins TRBV4-2 and TRBJ2-1, with D possibly TRBD2 on 6 matching bases. The CDR3 is 17 residues long. Trimming took 3 bases from V and 5 from J, leaving 20 bases between them. Germline V gene lookup returns CDR1 LGHNA and CDR2 YNFKEQ. CDR3 DNA: TGTGCCAGCAGCCATGATCAGGGACTCCTGGACCACAATGAGCAGTTCTTC. It encodes CASSHDQGLLDHNEQFF.